This T cell receptor beta chain was recovered during a study of T cell repertoires in cytomegalovirus infection. This clonotype came up a few times. MiXCR was run by TCRdb on the reads, yielding one entry per CDR3 protein. This sample has 100,000 or so distinct CDR3 sequences, with about a quarter found just once. Per germline, CDR1 MNHEY and CDR2 SVGAGI. CDR3 size: 14 residues. V was cut by 2 bases and J by 5 bases, with 10 bases left in between. Sequencing input: CD8+ T cells from PBMCs. The chain has TRBV6-5 and TRBJ2-1; D tentatively fits TRBD1 or TRBD2 (5 bases each). This clonotype originated in a human donor in good health (CMV status not recorded). Some clones in this sample may be carry-over from other donors' samples. Here the CDR3 DNA reads TGTGCCAGCAGTTACGGGGGAGCGAACAATGAGCAGTTCTTC. Amino acid sequence: CASSYGGANNEQFF.